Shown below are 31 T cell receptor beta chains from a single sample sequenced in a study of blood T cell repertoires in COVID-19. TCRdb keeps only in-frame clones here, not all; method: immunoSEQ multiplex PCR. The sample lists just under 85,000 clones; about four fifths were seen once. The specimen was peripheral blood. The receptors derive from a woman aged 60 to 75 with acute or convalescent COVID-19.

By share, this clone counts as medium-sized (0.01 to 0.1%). CDR3 sequence: CAWSTTSAHTGELFF. CDR3 in DNA: TGTGCCTGGAGTACGACTAGCGCACACACCGGGGAGCTGTTTTTT. This chain connects TRBV30 to TRBJ2-2, with 8 bases that match TRBD2. CDR3 length: 15 amino acids. V gave up 2 bases and J gave up 3 bases; unmatched junction bases: 5. CDR1 is GTSNPN, CDR2 SVGIG, per germline (reference sequence).

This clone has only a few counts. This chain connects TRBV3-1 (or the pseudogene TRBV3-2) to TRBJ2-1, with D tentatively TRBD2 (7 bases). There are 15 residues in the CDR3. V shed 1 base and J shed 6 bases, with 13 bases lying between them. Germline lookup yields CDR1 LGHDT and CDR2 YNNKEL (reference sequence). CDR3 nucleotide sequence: TGTGCCAGCAGCCAAGTTTGGGGGGGCCGCAATGAGCAGTTCTTC. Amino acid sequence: CASSQVWGGRNEQFF.

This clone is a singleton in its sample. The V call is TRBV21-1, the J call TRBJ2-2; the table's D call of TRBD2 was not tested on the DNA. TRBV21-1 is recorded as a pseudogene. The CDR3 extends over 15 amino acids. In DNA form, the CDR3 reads TGTGCCAGCAGCATTCGACTAGCAGACACCGGGGAGCTGTTTTTT. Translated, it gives CASSIRLADTGELFF.

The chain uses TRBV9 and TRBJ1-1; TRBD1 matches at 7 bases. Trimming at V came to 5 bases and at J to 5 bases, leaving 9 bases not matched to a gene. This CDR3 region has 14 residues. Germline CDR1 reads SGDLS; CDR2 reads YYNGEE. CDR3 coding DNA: TGTGCCAGCAGATCTGGAGGGGGCCATACTGAAGCTTTCTTT. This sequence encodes CASRSGGGHTEAFF.

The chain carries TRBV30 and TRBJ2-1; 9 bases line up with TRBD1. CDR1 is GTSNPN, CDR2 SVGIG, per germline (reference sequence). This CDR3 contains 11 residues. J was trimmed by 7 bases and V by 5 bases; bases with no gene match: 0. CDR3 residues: CAWGTGNEQFF. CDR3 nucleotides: TGTGCCTGGGGGACAGGGAATGAGCAGTTCTTC.

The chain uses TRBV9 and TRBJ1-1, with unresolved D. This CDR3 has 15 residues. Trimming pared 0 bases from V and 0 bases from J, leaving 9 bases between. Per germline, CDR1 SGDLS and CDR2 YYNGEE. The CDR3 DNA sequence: TGTGCCAGCAGCGTAGTCCCAGATATGAACACTGAAGCTTTCTTT. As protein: CASSVVPDMNTEAFF.

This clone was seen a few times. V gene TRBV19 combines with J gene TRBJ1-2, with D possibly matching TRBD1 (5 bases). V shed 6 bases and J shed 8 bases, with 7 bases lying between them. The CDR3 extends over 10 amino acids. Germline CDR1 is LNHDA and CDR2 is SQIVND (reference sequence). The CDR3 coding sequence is TGTGCCAGTAGCTCAGGGGGCTACACCTTC. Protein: CASSSGGYTF.

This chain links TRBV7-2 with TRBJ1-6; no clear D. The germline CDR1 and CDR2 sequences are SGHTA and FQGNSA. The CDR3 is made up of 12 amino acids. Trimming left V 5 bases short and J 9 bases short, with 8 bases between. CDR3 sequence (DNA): TGTGCCAGCAGCAGGGAGCGTTCACCCCTCCACTTT. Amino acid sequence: CASSRERSPLHF.

The CDR3 region has the DNA TGTGCCAGTATGAACTTCCCAAGACAGGGGGCGGGTGGCTACACCTTC. Residues: CASMNFPRQGAGGYTF. The chain links TRBV19 to TRBJ1-2; 10 positions agree with TRBD1. Germline CDR1 is LNHDA and CDR2 is SQIVND (reference sequence). The CDR3 runs 16 residues. Germline trimming cut 7 bases from V and 7 bases from J; bases unmatched to any gene: 15.

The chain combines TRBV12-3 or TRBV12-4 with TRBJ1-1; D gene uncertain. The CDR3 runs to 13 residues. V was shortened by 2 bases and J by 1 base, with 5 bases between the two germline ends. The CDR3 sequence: CASSLWQNTEAFF. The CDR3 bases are TGTGCCAGCAGTTTATGGCAGAACACTGAAGCTTTCTTT.

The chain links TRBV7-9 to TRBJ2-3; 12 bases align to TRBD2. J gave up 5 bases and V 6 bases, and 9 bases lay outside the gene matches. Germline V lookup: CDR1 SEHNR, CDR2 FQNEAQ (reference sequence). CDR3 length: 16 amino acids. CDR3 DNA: TGTGCCAGCAGACCAACCGGGACTAGCGGGCGAGATACGCAGTATTTT. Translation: CASRPTGTSGRDTQYF.

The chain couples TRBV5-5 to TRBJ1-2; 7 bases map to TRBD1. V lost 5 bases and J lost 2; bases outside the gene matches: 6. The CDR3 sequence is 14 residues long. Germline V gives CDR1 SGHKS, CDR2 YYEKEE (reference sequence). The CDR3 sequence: CASRLPTGNYGYTF. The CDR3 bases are TGTGCCAGCAGGTTACCGACAGGGAACTATGGCTACACCTTC.

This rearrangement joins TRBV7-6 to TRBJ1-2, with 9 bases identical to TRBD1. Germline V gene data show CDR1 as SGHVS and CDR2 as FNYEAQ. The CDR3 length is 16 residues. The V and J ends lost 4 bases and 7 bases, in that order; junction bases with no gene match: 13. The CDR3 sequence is CASSSTPGQGFGGYTF. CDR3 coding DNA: TGTGCCAGCAGCTCCACACCGGGACAGGGTTTCGGTGGCTACACCTTC.

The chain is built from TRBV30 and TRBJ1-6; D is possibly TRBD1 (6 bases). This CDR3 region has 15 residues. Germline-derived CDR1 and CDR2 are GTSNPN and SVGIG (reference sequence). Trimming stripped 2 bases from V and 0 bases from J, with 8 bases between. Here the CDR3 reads CAWSQGSSYNSPLHF. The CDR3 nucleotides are TGTGCCTGGAGTCAGGGGAGCTCCTATAATTCACCCCTCCACTTT.

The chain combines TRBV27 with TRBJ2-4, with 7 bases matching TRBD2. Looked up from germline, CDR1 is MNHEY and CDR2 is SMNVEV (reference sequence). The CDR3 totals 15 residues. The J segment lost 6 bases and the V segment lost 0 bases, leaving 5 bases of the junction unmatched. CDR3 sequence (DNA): TGTGCCAGCAGTTTATCCGGGGGGAGAGGAAACATTCAGTACTTC. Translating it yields CASSLSGGRGNIQYF.

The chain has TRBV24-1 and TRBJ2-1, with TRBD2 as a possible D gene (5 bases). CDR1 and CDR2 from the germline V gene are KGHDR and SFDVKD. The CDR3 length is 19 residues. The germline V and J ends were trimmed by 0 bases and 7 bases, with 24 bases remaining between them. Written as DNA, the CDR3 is TGTGCCACCAGTGATTTGGACTATCGGAACTTCCAATTACAGAATGAGCAGTTCTTC. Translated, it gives CATSDLDYRNFQLQNEQFF.

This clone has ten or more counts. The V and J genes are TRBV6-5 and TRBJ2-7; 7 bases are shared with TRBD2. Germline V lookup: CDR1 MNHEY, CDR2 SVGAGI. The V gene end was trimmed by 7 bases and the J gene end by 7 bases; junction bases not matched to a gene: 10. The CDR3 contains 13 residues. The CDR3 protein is CASKNGRMYEQYF. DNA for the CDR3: TGTGCCAGCAAAAACGGGAGGATGTATGAGCAGTACTTC.

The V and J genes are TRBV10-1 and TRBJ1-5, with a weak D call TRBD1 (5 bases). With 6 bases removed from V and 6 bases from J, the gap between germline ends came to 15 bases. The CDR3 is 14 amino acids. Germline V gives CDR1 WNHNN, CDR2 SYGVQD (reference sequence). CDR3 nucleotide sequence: TGCGCCAGCAGCGGGGGGGGAGTTGGTCAGCCCCAGCATTTT. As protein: CASSGGGVGQPQHF.

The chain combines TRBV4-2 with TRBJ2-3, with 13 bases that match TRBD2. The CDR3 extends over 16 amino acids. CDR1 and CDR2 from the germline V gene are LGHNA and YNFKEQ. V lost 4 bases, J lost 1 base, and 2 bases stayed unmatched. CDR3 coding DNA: TGTGCCAGCAGCCGAGGACTAGCGGGGGGCACAGATACGCAGTATTTT. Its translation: CASSRGLAGGTDTQYF.

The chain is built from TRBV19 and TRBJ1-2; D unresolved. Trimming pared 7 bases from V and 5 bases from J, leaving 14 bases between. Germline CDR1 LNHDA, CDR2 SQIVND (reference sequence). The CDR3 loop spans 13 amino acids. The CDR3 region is CASTQSPPYGYTF. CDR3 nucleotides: TGTGCCAGTACCCAGTCCCCGCCGTATGGCTACACCTTC.

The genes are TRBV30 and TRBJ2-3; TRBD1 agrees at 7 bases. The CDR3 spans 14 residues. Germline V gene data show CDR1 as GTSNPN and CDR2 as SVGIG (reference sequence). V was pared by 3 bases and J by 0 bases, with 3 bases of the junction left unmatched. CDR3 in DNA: TGTGCCTGGAGAAGGGACAGTAGCACAGATACGCAGTATTTT. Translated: CAWRRDSSTDTQYF. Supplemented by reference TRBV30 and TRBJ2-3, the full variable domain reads SQTIHQWPATLVQPVGSPLSLECTVEGTSNPNLYWYRQAAGRGLQLLFYSVGIGQISSEVPQNLSASRPQDRQFILSSKKLLLSDSGFYLCAWRRDSSTDTQYFGPGTRLTVL.

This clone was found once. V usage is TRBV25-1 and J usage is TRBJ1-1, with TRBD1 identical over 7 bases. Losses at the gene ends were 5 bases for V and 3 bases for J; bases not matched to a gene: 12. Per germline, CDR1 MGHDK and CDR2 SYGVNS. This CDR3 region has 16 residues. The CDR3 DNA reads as TGTGCCAGCAGTACCCGAGGGGGCGGGGAGGACACTGAAGCTTTCTTT. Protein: CASSTRGGGEDTEAFF.

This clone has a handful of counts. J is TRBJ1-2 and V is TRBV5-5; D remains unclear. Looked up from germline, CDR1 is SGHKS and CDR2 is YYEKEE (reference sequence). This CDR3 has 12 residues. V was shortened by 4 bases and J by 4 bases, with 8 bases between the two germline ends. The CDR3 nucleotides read TGTGCCAGCAGCCTAGAAGTCTATGGCTACACCTTC. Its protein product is CASSLEVYGYTF.

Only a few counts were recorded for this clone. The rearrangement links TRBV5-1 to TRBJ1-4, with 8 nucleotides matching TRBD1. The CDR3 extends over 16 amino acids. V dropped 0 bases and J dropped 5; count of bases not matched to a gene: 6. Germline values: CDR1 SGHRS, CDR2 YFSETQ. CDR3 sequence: CASSLGPGQGNEKLFF. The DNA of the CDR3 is TGCGCCAGCAGCTTGGGTCCAGGACAGGGAAATGAAAAACTGTTTTTT.

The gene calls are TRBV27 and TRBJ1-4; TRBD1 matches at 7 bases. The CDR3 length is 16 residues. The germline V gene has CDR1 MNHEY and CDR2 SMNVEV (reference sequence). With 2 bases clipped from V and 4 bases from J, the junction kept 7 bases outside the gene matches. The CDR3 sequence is CASSLLGQAGNEKLFF. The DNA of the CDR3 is TGTGCCAGCAGTTTACTCGGACAGGCCGGTAATGAAAAACTGTTTTTT.

The CDR3 protein is CAISPHPTSGGSSTDTQYF. CDR3 nucleotide sequence: TGTGCCATCAGCCCCCACCCGACTAGCGGGGGCTCTAGCACAGATACGCAGTATTTT. V gene TRBV10-3 combines with J gene TRBJ2-3, with 12 positions matching TRBD2. This CDR3 has 19 amino acids. CDR1 is ENHRY and CDR2 is SYGVKD in the germline V gene. Trimming took 6 bases from V and 0 from J; bases not matched to a gene: 13.

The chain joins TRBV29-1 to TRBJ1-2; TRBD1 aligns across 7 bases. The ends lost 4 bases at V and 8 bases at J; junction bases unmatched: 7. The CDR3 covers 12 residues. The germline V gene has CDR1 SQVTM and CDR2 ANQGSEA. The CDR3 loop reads CSVVDRLEGYTF. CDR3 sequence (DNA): TGCAGCGTTGTGGACAGGCTCGAAGGCTACACCTTC.

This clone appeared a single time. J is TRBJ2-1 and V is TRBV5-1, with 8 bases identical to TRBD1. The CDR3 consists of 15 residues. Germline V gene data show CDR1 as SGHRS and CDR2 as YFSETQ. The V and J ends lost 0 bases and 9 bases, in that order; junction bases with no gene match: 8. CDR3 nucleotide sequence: TGCGCCAGCAGCTTGGTCGGGACAGGAGGGAGTGAGCAGTTCTTC. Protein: CASSLVGTGGSEQFF.

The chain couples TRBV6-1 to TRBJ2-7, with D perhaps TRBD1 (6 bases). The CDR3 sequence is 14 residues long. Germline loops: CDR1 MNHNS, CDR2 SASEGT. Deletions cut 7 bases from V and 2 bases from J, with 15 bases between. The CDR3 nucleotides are TGTGCCAGCAATTTCCGGGACAAACCCTACGAGCAGTACTTC. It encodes CASNFRDKPYEQYF.

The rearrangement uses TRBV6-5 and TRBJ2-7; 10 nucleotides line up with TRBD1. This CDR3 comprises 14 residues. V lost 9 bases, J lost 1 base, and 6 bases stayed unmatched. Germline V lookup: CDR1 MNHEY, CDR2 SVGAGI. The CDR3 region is CASHGQGGSYEQYF. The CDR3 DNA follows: TGTGCCAGTCACGGACAGGGGGGATCCTACGAGCAGTACTTC.

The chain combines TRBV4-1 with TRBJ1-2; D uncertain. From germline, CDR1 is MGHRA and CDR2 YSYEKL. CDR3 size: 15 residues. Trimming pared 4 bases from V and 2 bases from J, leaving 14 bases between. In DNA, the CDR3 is TGCGCCAGCAGCCTAATTGGTGCGGAAAACTATGGCTACACCTTC. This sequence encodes CASSLIGAENYGYTF.